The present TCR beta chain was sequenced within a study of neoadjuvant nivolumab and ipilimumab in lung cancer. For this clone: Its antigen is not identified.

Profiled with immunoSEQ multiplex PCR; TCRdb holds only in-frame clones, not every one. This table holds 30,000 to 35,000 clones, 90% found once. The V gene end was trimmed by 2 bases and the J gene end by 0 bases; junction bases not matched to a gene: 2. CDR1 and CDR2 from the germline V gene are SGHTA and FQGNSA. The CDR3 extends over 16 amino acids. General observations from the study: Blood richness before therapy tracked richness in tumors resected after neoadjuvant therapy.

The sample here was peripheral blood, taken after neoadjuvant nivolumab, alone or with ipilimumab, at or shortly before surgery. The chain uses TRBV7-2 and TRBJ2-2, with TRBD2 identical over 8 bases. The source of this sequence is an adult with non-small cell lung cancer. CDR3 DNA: TGTGCCAGCAGCTTACAAGCGGGGGCGAACACCGGGGAGCTGTTTTTT. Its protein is CASSLQAGANTGELFF.